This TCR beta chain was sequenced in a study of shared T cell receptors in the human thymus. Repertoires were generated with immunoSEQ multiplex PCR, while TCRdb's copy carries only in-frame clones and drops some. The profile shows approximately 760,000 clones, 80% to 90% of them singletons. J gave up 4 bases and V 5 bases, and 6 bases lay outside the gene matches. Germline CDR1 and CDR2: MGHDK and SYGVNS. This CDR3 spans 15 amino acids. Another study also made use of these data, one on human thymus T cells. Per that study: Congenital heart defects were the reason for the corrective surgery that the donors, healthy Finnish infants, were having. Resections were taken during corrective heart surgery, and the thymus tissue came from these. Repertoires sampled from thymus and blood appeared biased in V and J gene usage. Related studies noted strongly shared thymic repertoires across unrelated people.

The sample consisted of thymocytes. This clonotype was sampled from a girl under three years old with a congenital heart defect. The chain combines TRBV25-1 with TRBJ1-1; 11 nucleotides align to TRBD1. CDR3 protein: CASSPGQGAGTEAFF. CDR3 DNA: TGTGCCAGCAGTCCCGGACAGGGGGCCGGCACTGAAGCTTTCTTT.